This T cell receptor beta chain was obtained from a study of graft-versus-host responses after intestinal transplantation. General observations from the study: The study found high graft-versus-host to host-versus-graft clonal ratios in allografts of patients with graft-donor T cell macrochimerism.

The repertoire was sequenced with immunoSEQ multiplex PCR; TCRdb's copy has only in-frame clones and lacks some. The sample includes approximately 60,000 clones, roughly 90% seen only once; the top ten take roughly 1.5%. CDR3 length: 15 residues. Germline V lookup: CDR1 KGHSH, CDR2 LQKENI. V shed 6 bases, J shed 4 bases, and the junction held 8 bases outside the gene matches. Remarks on this clone: Its cognate antigen is unknown.

The V and J genes are TRBV18 and TRBJ1-2; 10 bases line up with TRBD1. This clonotype originated in a human patient who received an intestinal transplant, so some T cells may come from the graft donor. The starting material was PBMCs, obtained 26 days after transplant. The CDR3 is CASSDQGQGGYGYTF. CDR3 nucleotides: TGTGCCAGCTCCGACCAAGGACAGGGGGGCTATGGCTACACCTTC.